This entry describes one T cell receptor (beta chain). The target antigen is unknown. This entry is derived from a study of long-term antiretroviral therapy in people with HIV. V was cut by 0 bases and J by 4 bases, with 13 bases left in between. The CDR3 has 15 residues. Looked up from germline, CDR1 is SGHRS and CDR2 is YFSETQ. With survey level as its setting, the immunoSEQ assay was v3.0. Only in-frame clones appear in the TCRdb table, and some are missing; sequencing was by immunoSEQ multiplex PCR. The sample has approximately 25,000 clones; approximately 87% are singletons. General study points: Whereas controls had wider CDR3 length ranges, HIV repertoires had narrower ones.

The chain combines TRBV5-1 with TRBJ1-1; possibly TRBD1 for D (6 bases). The source is a man aged 40-50 years with HIV. The material sequenced was unsorted PBMCs, taken 4.7 to 5 years after starting antiretroviral therapy. The chain's CDR3 is CASSLGQGLSTEAFF. CDR3 nucleotides: TGCGCCAGCAGCTTGGGTCAGGGGCTGAGCACTGAAGCTTTCTTT.